This is a list of T cell receptor beta chains from one sample in a study of T cell repertoires in cytomegalovirus infection. From the reads, TCRdb called clonotypes with MiXCR, one entry per CDR3 protein. Of 630,000 or so distinct CDR3 sequences in the sample, more than 20% were seen once. The source material was CD8+ T cells from PBMCs. Source of these receptors: a human donor in good health (CMV status not recorded). Some clones in this sample may be carry-over from other donors' samples. Both conserved end residues are part of each CDR3. A D gene is named only where the DNA matches it firmly. Clone size appears in some rows only: once, few, many, or a class for an expanded clone.

>few|NA|TRBJ2-2|TRBV14
TGTGCCAGCAGCCAAGATAGGGGGACGGTGAACACCGGGGAGCTGTTTTTT
CASSQDRGTVNTGELFF
>NA|NA|TRBJ1-2|TRBV29-1
TGCAGCGTTGACACAAGAGGGGGCTACACCTTC
CSVDTRGGYTF
>few|TRBD2|TRBJ2-1|TRBV20-1
TGCAGTGCTAGAGGCGTATCCATGGCGGGGGTATACAATGAGCAGTTCTTC
CSARGVSMAGVYNEQFF
>many|NA|TRBJ1-1|TRBV7-9
TGTGCCAGCAGACTCTGGACGGGGAACACTGAAGCTTTCTTT
CASRLWTGNTEAFF
>few|NA|TRBJ2-7|TRBV5-5
TGTGCCAGCAGCCCGACACAGGTCAACTACGAGCAGTACTTC
CASSPTQVNYEQYF
>NA|NA|TRBJ2-1|TRBV7-6
TGTGCCAGCAGCTCTGGCTGGGGGGGCTGGAATGAGCAGTTCTTC
CASSSGWGGWNEQFF
>NA|NA|TRBJ1-2|TRBV7-3
TGTGCCAGCAGCTTGTGGGGAAGTGACTATGGCTACACCTTC
CASSLWGSDYGYTF
>once|NA|TRBJ1-2|TRBV29-1
TGCAGTGGGTTAGGGGATGGCTACACCTTC
CSGLGDGYTF
>many|NA|TRBJ2-3|TRBV7-8
TGTGCCAGCAGCTTACTTTCAGCAGATACGCAGTATTTT
CASSLLSADTQYF
>NA|TRBD1|TRBJ1-5|TRBV6-6
TGTGTCAGCAGAACAGGGGGCCTTGGTCAGCCCCAGCATTTT
CVSRTGGLGQPQHF
>NA|NA|TRBJ2-1|TRBV6-2/TRBV6-3
TGTGCCAGCAGTTTTCGGGACACCCGAAGCTATGAGCAGTTCTTC
CASSFRDTRSYEQFF
>NA|NA|TRBJ1-1|TRBV14
TGTGCCAGCAGCCAAGATTTCAGGGGAACTTTCTTT
CASSQDFRGTFF
>few|TRBD1|TRBJ1-2|TRBV6-5
TGTGCCAGCAGTTACGGGGGGACAGAAAATGGCTACACCTTC
CASSYGGTENGYTF
>NA|NA|TRBJ1-1|TRBV29-1
TGCAGCGCCGTTTTCCAGGGTTACACTGAAGCTTTCTTT
CSAVFQGYTEAFF
>many|NA|TRBJ2-1|TRBV28
TGTGCCAGCACAGGGCCCCATGAGCAGTTCTTC
CASTGPHEQFF
>many|NA|TRBJ1-5|TRBV7-9
TGTGCCAGCAGCTATGGACGGGATAGCAATCAGCCCCAGCATTTT
CASSYGRDSNQPQHF
>once|NA|TRBJ1-6|TRBV14
TGTGCCAGCAGCCTAATATCACTCCAGTATTCACCCCTCCACTTT
CASSLISLQYSPLHF
>NA|TRBD2|TRBJ2-1|TRBV20-1
TGCAGTGCTAGAGGCGAACTAGCGGGGGGGCCTAATGAGCAGTTCTTC
CSARGELAGGPNEQFF
>few|NA|TRBJ1-1|TRBV27
TGTGCCAGCAGTACGATATGGGGGGCGGCTGAAGCTTTCTTT
CASSTIWGAAEAFF
>NA|TRBD2|TRBJ2-2|TRBV5-1
TGCGCCAGCAGCCGTGGACTAGCGGGGGGAAACACCGGGGAGCTGTTTTTT
CASSRGLAGGNTGELFF
>NA|TRBD1|TRBJ1-1|TRBV9
TGTGCCAGCAGCGCAAGCCCCGACAGGGGGTTGACTGAAGCTTTCTTT
CASSASPDRGLTEAFF
>few|NA|TRBJ1-2|TRBV12-3/TRBV12-4
TGTGCCAGCAGTTTAAAGATCAACTATGGCTACACCTTC
CASSLKINYGYTF
>few|NA|TRBJ1-1|TRBV4-1
TGCGCCAGCAGCCAAGTTCTATCAGGGACGGTGAACACTGAAGCTTTCTTT
CASSQVLSGTVNTEAFF
>NA|NA|TRBJ1-6|TRBV6-5
TGTGCCAGCAGTTACTCTTCCAGCTCCTATAATTCACCCCTCCACTTT
CASSYSSSSYNSPLHF